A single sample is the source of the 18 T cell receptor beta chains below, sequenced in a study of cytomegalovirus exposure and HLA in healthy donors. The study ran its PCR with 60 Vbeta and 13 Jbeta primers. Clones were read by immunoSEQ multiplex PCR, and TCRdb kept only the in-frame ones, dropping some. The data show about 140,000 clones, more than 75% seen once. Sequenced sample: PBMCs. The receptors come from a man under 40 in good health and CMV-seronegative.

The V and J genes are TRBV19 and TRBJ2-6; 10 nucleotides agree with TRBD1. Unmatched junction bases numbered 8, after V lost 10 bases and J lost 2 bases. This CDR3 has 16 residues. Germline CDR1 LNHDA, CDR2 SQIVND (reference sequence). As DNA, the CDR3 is TGTGCCACCATGGGACAGGGGCTTACTGGGGCCAACGTCCTGACTTTC. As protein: CATMGQGLTGANVLTF.

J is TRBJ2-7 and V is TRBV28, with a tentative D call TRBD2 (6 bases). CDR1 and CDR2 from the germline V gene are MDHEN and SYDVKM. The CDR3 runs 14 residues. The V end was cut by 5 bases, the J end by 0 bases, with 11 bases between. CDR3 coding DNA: TGTGCCAGCAGTGGGGGGAGTAGCTCCTACGAGCAGTACTTC. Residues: CASSGGSSSYEQYF.

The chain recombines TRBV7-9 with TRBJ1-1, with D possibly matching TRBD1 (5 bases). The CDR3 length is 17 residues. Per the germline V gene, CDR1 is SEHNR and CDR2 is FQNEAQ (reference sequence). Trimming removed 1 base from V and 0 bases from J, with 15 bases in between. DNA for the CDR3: TGTGCCAGCAGCTTAGACTCAAGGACACCAATGAACACTGAAGCTTTCTTT. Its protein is CASSLDSRTPMNTEAFF.

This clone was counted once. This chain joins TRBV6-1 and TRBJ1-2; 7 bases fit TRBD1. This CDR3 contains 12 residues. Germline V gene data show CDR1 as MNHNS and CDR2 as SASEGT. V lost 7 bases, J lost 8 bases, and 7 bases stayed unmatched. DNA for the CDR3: TGTGCCAGCAAACAGGGGAGGTACGGCTACACCTTC. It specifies CASKQGRYGYTF.

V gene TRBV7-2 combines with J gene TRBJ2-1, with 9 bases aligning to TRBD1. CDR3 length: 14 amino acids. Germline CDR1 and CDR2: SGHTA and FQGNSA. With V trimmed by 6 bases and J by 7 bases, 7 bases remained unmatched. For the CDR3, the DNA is TGTGCCAGCAGTCCCGGGACAGGGTGGAATGAGCAGTTCTTC. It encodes CASSPGTGWNEQFF.

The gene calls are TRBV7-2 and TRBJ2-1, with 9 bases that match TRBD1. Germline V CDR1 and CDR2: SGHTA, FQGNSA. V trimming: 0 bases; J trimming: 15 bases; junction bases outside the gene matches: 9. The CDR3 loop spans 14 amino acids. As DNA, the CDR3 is TGTGCCAGCAGCTTAGCGTTCCGGGACAGGGAACCGTTCTTC. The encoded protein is CASSLAFRDREPFF.

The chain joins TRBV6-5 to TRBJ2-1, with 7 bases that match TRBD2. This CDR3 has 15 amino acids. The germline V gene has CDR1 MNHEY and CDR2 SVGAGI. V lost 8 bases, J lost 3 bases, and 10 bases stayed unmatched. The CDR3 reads CASGRGGSHYNEQFF. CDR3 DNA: TGTGCCAGCGGGAGGGGCGGGAGTCACTACAATGAGCAGTTCTTC.

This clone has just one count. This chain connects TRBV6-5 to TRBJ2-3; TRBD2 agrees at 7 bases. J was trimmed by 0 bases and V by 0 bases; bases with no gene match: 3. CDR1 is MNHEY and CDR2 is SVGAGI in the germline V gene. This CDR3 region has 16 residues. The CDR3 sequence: CASSYSREGSTDTQYF. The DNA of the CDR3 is TGTGCCAGCAGTTACTCGAGGGAGGGCAGCACAGATACGCAGTATTTT.

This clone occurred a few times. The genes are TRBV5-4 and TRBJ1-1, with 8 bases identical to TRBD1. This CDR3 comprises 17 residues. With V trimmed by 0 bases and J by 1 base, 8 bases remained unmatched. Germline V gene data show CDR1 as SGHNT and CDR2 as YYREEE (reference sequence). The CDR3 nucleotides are TGTGCCAGCAGCTTGGCCACAGGGGGGCGCGGGAACACTGAAGCTTTCTTT. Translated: CASSLATGGRGNTEAFF.

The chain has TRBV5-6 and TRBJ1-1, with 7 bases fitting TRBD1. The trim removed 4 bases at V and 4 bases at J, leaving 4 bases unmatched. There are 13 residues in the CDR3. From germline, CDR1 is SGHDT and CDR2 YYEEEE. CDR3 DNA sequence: TGTGCCAGCAGCGAGGACAGGCGCACTGAAGCTTTCTTT. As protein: CASSEDRRTEAFF.

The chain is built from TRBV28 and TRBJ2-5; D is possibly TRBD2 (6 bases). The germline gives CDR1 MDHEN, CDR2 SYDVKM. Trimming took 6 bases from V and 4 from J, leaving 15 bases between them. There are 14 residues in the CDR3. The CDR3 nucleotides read TGTGCCAGCAGGCCACCCGGGGGTGGAGAGACCCAGTACTTC. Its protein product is CASRPPGGGETQYF.

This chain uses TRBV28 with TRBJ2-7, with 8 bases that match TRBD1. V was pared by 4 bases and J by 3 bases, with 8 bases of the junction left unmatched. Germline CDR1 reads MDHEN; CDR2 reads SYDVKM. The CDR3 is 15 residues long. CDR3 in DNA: TGTGCCAGCAGTTCTCCCGGGACAGGCAGCTACGAGCAGTACTTC. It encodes CASSSPGTGSYEQYF.

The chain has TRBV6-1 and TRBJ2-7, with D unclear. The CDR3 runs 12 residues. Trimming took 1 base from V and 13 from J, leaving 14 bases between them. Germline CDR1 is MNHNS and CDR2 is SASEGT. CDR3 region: CASSEGRSAVYF. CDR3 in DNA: TGTGCCAGCAGTGAAGGACGGAGTGCAGTATACTTC.

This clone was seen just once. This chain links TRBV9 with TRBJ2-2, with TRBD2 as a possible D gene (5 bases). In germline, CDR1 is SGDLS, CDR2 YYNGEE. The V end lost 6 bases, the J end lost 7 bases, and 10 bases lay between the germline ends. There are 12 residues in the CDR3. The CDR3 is CASTLAGGELFF. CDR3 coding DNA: TGTGCCAGCACTCTAGCCGGCGGGGAGCTGTTTTTT.

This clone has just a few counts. CDR3 nucleotides: TGTGCCAGCAGTTATACACTAGACTTGACTGAAGCTTTCTTT. This codes for CASSYTLDLTEAFF. The chain is built from TRBV6-5 and TRBJ1-1; D gene ambiguous. The CDR3 consists of 14 residues. Trimming took 3 bases from V and 5 from J, leaving 13 bases between them. Germline-derived CDR1 and CDR2 are MNHEY and SVGAGI.

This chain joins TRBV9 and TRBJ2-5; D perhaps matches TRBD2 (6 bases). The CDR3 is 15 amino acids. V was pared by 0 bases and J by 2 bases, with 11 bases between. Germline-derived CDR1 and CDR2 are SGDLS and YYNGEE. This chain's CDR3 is CASSVALSGQETQYF. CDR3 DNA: TGTGCCAGCAGCGTAGCTCTTAGCGGACAAGAGACCCAGTACTTC.

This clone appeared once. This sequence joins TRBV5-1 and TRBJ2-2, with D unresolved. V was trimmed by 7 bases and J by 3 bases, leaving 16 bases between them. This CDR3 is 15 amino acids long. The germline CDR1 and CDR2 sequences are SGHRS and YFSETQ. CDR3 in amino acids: CASGPVGTDTGELFF. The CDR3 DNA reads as TGCGCCAGCGGTCCAGTGGGCACGGACACCGGGGAGCTGTTTTTT.

CDR3 DNA sequence: TGTGCCAGCAGTCTGAACAGGGTAGACCAGCCCCAGCATTTT. It is translated as CASSLNRVDQPQHF. This rearrangement joins TRBV6-5 to TRBJ1-5; maybe TRBD1 (6 bases). V lost 5 bases and J 7 bases, leaving 15 bases between the germline ends. The CDR3 consists of 14 residues. Germline CDR1 and CDR2: MNHEY and SVGAGI.